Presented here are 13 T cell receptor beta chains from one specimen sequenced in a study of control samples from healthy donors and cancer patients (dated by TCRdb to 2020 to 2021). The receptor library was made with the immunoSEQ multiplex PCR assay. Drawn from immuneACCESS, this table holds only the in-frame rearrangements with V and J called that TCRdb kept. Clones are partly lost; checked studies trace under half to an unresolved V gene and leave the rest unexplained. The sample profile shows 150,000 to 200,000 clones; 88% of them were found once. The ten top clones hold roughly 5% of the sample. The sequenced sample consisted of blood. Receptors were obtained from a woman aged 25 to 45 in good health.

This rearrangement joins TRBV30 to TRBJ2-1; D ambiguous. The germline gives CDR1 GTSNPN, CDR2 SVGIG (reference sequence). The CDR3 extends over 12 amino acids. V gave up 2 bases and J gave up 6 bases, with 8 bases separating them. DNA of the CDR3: TGTGCCTGGAGTACCCATTTCAATGAGCAGTTCTTC. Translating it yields CAWSTHFNEQFF.

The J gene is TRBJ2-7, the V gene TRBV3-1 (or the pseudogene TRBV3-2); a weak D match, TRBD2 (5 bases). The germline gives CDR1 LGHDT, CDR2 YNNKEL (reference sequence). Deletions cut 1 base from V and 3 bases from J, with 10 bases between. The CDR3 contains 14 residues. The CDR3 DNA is TGTGCCAGCAGCCAAGTGGCCGGGATCTACGAGCAGTACTTC. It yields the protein CASSQVAGIYEQYF.

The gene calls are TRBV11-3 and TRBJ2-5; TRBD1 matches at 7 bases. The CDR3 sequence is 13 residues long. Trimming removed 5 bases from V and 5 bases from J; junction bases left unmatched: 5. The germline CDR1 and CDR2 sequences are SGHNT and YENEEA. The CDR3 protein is CASSLTGLETQYF. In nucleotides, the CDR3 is TGTGCCAGCAGCCTGACAGGGTTGGAGACCCAGTACTTC. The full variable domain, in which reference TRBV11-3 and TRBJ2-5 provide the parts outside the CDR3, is EAGVVQSPRYKIIEKKQPVAFWCNPISGHNTLYWYLQNLGQGPELLIRYENEEAVDDSQLPKDRFSAERLKGVDSTLKIQPAELGDSAVYLCASSLTGLETQYFGPGTRLLVL.

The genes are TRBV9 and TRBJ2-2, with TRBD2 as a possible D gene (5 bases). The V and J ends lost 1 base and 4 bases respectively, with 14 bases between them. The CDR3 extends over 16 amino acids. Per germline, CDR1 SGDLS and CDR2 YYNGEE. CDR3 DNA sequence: TGTGCCAGCAGCGTATTCCCCGGGGAGAGCACCGGGGAGCTGTTTTTT. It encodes CASSVFPGESTGELFF. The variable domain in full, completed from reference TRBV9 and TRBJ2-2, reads DSGVTQTPKHLITATGQRVTLRCSPRSGDLSVYWYQQSLDQGLQFLIQYYNGEERAKGNILERFSAQQFPDLHSELNLSSLELGDSALYFCASSVFPGESTGELFFGEGSRLTVL.

CDR3 bases: TGTGCCAGCAGCTTAGCTCTCCGGACAGAGGGAACTGAAGCTTTCTTT. This gives the protein CASSLALRTEGTEAFF. This chain joins TRBV7-8 and TRBJ1-1; a possible D gene is TRBD1 (6 bases). The V end was cut by 0 bases, the J end by 5 bases, with 16 bases between. Germline CDR1 reads SGHVS; CDR2 reads FQNEAQ. The length of the CDR3 is 16 residues.

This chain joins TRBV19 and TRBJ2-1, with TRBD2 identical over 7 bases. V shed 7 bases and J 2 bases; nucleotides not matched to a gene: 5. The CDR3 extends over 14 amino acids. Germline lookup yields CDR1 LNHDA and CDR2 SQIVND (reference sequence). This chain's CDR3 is CASKPAGAYNEQFF. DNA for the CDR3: TGTGCCAGTAAACCGGCGGGAGCCTACAATGAGCAGTTCTTC.

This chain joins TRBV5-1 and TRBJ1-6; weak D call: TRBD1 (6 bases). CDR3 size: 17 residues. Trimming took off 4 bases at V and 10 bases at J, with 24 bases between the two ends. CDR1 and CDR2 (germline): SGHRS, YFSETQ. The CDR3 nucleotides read TGCGCCAGCAGCCCGGACCGCAGGGGATTAGAGGGATCACCCCTCCACTTT. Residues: CASSPDRRGLEGSPLHF.

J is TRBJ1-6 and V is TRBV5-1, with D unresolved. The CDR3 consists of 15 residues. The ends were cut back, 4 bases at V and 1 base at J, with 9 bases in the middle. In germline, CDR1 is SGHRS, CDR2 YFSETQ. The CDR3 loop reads CASSLGGSYNSPLHF. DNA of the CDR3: TGCGCCAGCAGCCTTGGTGGGTCCTATAATTCACCCCTCCACTTT.

The CDR3 spells CASSGPGTFGQPQHF. DNA for the CDR3: TGTGCCAGCAGTGGCCCCGGGACCTTCGGGCAGCCCCAGCATTTT. The V gene is TRBV2, the J gene TRBJ1-5; D might be TRBD1 (5 bases). CDR1 and CDR2 from the germline V gene are SNHLY and FYNNEI. V was pared by 4 bases and J by 7 bases, with 17 bases between. The CDR3 loop spans 15 amino acids.

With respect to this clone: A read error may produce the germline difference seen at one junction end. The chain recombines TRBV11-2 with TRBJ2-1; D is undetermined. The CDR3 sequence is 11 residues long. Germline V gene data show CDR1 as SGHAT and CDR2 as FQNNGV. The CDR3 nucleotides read TGTGCCAGCAGCCAAGGAGTGGGTCAACTCTTC. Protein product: CASSQGVGQLF.

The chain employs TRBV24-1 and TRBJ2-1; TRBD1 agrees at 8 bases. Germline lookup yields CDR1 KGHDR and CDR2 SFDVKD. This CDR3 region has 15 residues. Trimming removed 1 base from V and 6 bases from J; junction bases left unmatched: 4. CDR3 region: CATSDFVQGGNEQFF. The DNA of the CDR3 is TGTGCCACCAGTGATTTTGTACAGGGGGGCAATGAGCAGTTCTTC.

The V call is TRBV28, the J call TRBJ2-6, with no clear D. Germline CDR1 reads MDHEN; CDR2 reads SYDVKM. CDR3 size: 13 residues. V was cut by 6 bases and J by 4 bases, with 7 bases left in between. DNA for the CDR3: TGTGCCAGCAGAATTTCCGGGGCCAACGTCCTGACTTTC. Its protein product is CASRISGANVLTF.

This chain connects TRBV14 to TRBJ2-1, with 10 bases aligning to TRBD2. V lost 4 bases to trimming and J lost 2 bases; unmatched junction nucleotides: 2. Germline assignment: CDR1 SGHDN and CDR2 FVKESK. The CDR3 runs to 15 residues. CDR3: CASSLSGRTYNEQFF. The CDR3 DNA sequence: TGTGCCAGCAGCCTTAGCGGGAGGACCTACAATGAGCAGTTCTTC.